This T cell receptor beta chain was sequenced during a study of cytomegalovirus exposure and HLA in healthy donors. Study results and limitations: Based on reports, TCR beta sequences accurately predicted HLA-A and HLA-B alleles for most subjects. In a later analysis, CMV-associated beta chains were mostly HLA-associated, it appeared. A cluster of highly shared sequence variants was likely a sequencing artifact.

The PCR used 60 Vbeta and 13 Jbeta primers. Generated by immunoSEQ multiplex PCR, the TCRdb table keeps only in-frame clones and is missing some. The sample has about 92,000 clones, roughly 80% seen once. Worth noting for this clone: Its cognate antigen is unknown.

Though probably carrying unrecorded immune exposures, donors were nominally healthy at sampling. Trimming took 1 base from V and 5 from J; bases not matched to a gene: 7. This CDR3 is built from 16 residues. The germline V gene encodes CDR1 SEHNR and CDR2 FQNEAQ (reference sequence). This sequence originates from a man in his forties or fifties in good health and CMV-seropositive. The sequenced material came from PBMCs. V is TRBV7-9 and J is TRBJ2-5; 10 bases align to TRBD1. In nucleotides, the CDR3 is TGTGCCAGCAGCTTAGGGGACAGGGGTAGTGAGGAGACCCAGTACTTC. This codes for CASSLGDRGSEETQYF.